This paragraph covers one TCR beta chain sequence. The antigen this receptor binds is unknown. No qualities accompany the bases; no much larger clone lies one base away. Library construction relied on the immunoSEQ multiplex PCR assay. A mixture of 60 forward primers for TCR Vbeta segments and 13 reverse primers for TCR Jbeta segments was used in the multiplex PCR. The CDR3 region of rearranged TCR beta genes was amplified from genomic DNA by a multiplex PCR assay. The Illumina HiSeq System was used to sequence the amplified TCR beta libraries as 87-base-pair reads. The study's processing was this. A later analysis counted approximately 76 million unique TCR beta chains across the 500 to 850 repertoires, and 9 million to 14 million of these chains were shared by at least two donors. Raw reads were error-corrected and collapsed into unique sequences with a nearest-neighbor algorithm that merged closely related sequences to remove PCR and sequencing errors. CDR3 sequences were aligned to IMGT reference sequences to assign V, D and J gene segments. For a sequence to be retained, a match of at least six nucleotides to both a V gene segment and a J gene segment was required. Rearrangements were classified as productive when the CDR3 lacked stop codons and remained in frame with V and J, and all other rearrangements were classified as non-productive. CDR3 was defined by IMGT convention, running from the second conserved V-encoded cysteine to the conserved J-encoded phenylalanine. In an earlier analysis of around 540 of the donors, sequences lacking an unambiguous match to a single V gene segment were excluded. In an earlier analysis of around 590 of the donors, a V segment was called functional when productive rearrangements were above 56.7%, and segregating when the standard deviation between donors exceeded 5%. A statistical classification framework was built for diagnosing cytomegalovirus status from the catalog of TCR beta chain sequences. In a later analysis, V and J genes were assigned by comparing TCR nucleotide sequences against IMGT/GENE-DB human TR gene sequences. Using the TCRdist pipeline, a later analysis assigned CDR3 sequences along with most-parsimonious VDJ recombination scenarios. A later analysis defined each TCR beta chain by its CDR3 amino acid sequence plus V-gene family, and excluded reads lacking a unique V-gene family. As a way to deal with suspected cross-contamination and a sequencing artifact, a later analysis dropped approximately 570 nucleotide sequences that were highly shared and had low generation probability. For each public chain, a later analysis derived a clonal expansion index from normalized ranks of inferred template counts within each repertoire. A later analysis computed generation probabilities with a VDJ recombination model fitted to out-of-frame rearrangements, and checked the results against IGoR. Hypergeometric tests were used in a later analysis to score TCR-TCR, TCR-HLA and TCR-CMV co-occurrence, with a repertoire-size bias correction applied to the TCR pairs. False discovery rates were estimated in a later analysis by permuting HLA or CMV assignments 20 times. A later analysis grouped co-occurring TCRs with DBSCAN, adding TCRdist sequence similarity when clustering within HLA-allele-positive subsets. Repertoires with fewer than 30,000 or more than 120,000 public chains were left out of co-occurrence clustering, as were about 5 repertoires with anomalous nucleotide sharing. Held by TCRdb, this immuneACCESS table contains in-frame sequences only and omits some clones. Under half of the omission traces to an unresolved V gene where checked; the cause of the rest is unknown. The DNA gave D and trimming, while V, J and clone size come from that table. The sample has 30,000 to 40,000 clones on record, approximately 75% of them singletons. The ten top clones hold about 4% of the sample.

The sample originates from a study of cytomegalovirus exposure and HLA in healthy donors (dated by TCRdb to between 2016 and 2019). Study-wide context: According to an earlier analysis of 550 to 750 of the donors, 150 million to 200 million T cells yielded 117 million unique TCR beta sequences and roughly 280 Gb of sequence data. Typing coverage varied by locus: about 620-630 donors for A, B, C, DRB1 and DQB1; roughly 510 for DQA1; around 610 for DPA1; more than 450 for DPB1. About 5 DR-DQ haplotypes were handled as single units for association and clustering, since linkage in the cohort was strong. Among roughly 400 genotyped donors of the cohort, an average of about 220,000 unique TCR beta nucleotide sequences was sequenced per donor, of which about 20% were non-productive. All discovery cohort repertoires had been generated on a single sequencing platform. To predict cytomegalovirus infection status, the study brought together high-throughput TCR immunosequencing, statistical association of individual TCRs with disease status, and machine learning. The later analysis used no new phenotypic data to find candidate immune exposures, relying instead on TCR beta sequences and their occurrence across donors. In addition to the first cohort of 666 subjects, a separate validation cohort of about 120 different subjects was used. Roughly 290 gigabases of sequencing data and about 92 million unique TCR sequences made up an early release that covered 500 to 700 HLA-typed donors. Both class I and class II loci were covered by HLA typing, at four-digit resolution. Donor age, sex, ethnicity and CMV serostatus were compiled alongside the repertoire data. Among the roughly 370 genotyped donors, around 79% belonged to the genetic ancestry cluster associated with self-reported Caucasian donors. The study was designed to test whether signatures of past pathogen exposure could be identified by cataloging public T cell receptors. A later analysis re-analyzed previously published TCR beta repertoires from roughly 600 donors and added high-resolution HLA genotyping to study TCR occurrence patterns. To decide whether each TCR beta V gene segment behaved as functional or pseudogenic, an earlier analysis of some 600 of the donors relied on high-throughput TCR beta sequencing. A later genetic analysis took genome-wide SNP genotypes for about three fifths of the 666 donors and used that subset as a discovery cohort. Using immunosequencing, the study profiled T cell repertoires from 500 to 800 subjects and related those repertoires to cytomegalovirus serostatus.

The cohort was made up of 666 healthy bone marrow donors. All cohort members were sampled while nominally healthy, although unrecorded immune exposures were likely present. The donor tested CMV seronegative, placing the donor among the 300 to 450 seronegative members of the cohort. Every donor gave a peripheral blood sample, and the peripheral blood mononuclear cells from that sample were used for TCR beta sequencing. The Qiagen DNeasy Blood Extraction Kit was used to extract genomic DNA from the blood cell samples. Points the paper makes about the study in general: Only TCR beta chains were sequenced in this cohort, and the absence of alpha or paired-chain data limited detectable features. The classifier was reported to diagnose cytomegalovirus status with high specificity and sensitivity in both the original and validation cohorts. In a later genetic analysis, fewer N-insertions in productive TCRs were reported among donors in an Asian-associated ancestry cluster than the approximately 670-donor mean. It was suggested by the authors that the approach could potentially be generalized to other disease states and immunological phenotypes. Several of the top co-occurrence clusters appeared to be linked to parvovirus B19, influenza, CMV and Epstein-Barr virus, according to a later analysis. Because counts were too low, more than 15 rarely observed V segments, including chromosome 9 orphons, were excluded from the earlier analysis of a few hundred of the donors. HLA typing was unavailable for some donors at each locus, so association tests used only the typed subset. In a later analysis, HLA-associated TCR beta chains were found to be more clonally expanded and to have lower generation probabilities than equally common non-associated chains. Strong co-occurrence of HLA alleles, especially DR and DQ, made assigning TCR associations to individual alleles difficult. The only immune exposure information available for the cohort was CMV serostatus. Three of the identified cytomegalovirus-associated TCR beta chains were confirmed in vitro to be specific for cytomegalovirus antigens. A later genetic analysis associated a missense DCLRE1C variant with V-gene and J-gene trimming of TCR beta chains, and an independent cohort replicated the association. A cluster of highly shared sequence variants was judged likely to be a technical artifact of the sequencing pipeline. While some public TCRs were present in many individuals, most TCR sequences turned up only very rarely across donors. A later analysis associated about 16,000 TCR beta sequences with specific HLA alleles at a false discovery rate of 0.05. A later analysis found that TCR association rates varied across HLA loci, with DRB1 alleles showing the most associated TCRs and HLA-C alleles the fewest. A further reported finding was that TCR beta sequences accurately predicted the HLA-A and HLA-B alleles for most subjects in the first cohort. In an earlier analysis of some 550 of the donors, most TCR beta V segments were observed in productive rearrangements about 87% or about 30% of the time, broadly matching IMGT annotations. Linkage disequilibrium might explain the correlated functional status among segregating V segments, but an unknown experimental factor could not be ruled out. The study gave a list of about 150 TCR beta chains associated with cytomegalovirus. According to a later analysis, most CMV-associated TCR beta chains appeared to be HLA-restricted, and the HLA associations seemed to be driven largely by CMV exposure. Sequencing depth was assumed to be roughly uniform across donors in the presence/absence analyses, though that assumption may not hold.

Sequencing used PBMCs. This TCR derives from a man in his forties or fifties in good health and CMV-seronegative.

The CDR3 loop reads CASSLSSGNAYNEQFF. The DNA sequence is as follows: TGTGCCAGCAGCTTATCTAGCGGGAACGCCTACAATGAGCAGTTCTTC. The chain links TRBV7-2 with TRBJ2-1; TRBD2 lines up with 9 middle nucleotides. The CDR3 spans 16 residues, from the cysteine through the phenylalanine. Only CDR3 DNA is held: 48 bases, read in frame from base 1. According to the germline V gene, CDR1 reads SGHTA and CDR2 reads FQGNSA. For this chain, trimming is 2 bases at the V end and 2 bases at the J end, and the number of junction bases without a gene match is 4.